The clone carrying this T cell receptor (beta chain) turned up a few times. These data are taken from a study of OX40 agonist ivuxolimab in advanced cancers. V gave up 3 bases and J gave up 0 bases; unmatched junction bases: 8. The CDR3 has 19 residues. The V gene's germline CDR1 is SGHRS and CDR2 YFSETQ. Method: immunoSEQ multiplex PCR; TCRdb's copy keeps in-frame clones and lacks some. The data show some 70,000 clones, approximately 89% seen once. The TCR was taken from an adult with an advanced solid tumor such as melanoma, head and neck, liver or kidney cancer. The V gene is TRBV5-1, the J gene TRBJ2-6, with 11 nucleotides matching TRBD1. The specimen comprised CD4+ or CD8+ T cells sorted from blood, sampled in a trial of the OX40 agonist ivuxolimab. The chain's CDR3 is CASSYKTGTGGSGANVLTF. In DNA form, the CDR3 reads TGCGCCAGCAGCTATAAGACCGGGACAGGGGGCTCTGGGGCCAACGTCCTGACTTTC.